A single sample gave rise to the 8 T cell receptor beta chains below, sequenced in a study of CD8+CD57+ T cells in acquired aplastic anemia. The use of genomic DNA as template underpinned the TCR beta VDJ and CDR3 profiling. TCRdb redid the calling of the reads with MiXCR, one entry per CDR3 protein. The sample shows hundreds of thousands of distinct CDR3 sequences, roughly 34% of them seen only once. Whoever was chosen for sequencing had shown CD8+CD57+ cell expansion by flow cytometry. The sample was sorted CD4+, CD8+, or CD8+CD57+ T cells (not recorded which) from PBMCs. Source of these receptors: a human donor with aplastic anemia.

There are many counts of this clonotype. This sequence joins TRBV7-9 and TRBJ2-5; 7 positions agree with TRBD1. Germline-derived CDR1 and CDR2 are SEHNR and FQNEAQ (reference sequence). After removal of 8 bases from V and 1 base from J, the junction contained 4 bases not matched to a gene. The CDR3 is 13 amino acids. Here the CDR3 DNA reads TGTGCCAGCGACAGGGCCACCCAAGAGACCCAGTACTTC. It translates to CASDRATQETQYF.

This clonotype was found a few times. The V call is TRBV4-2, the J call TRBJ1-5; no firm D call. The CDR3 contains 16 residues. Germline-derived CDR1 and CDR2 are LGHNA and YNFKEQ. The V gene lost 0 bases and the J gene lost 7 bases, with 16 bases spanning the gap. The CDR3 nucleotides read TGTGCCAGCAGCCAAGATGAATGGGCATCCCACCAGCCCCAGCATTTT. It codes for CASSQDEWASHQPQHF.

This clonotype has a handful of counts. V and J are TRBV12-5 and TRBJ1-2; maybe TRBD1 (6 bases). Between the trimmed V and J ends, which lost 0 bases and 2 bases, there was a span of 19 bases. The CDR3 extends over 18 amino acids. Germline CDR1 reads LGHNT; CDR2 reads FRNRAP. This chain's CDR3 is CASGLVGLGTGINYGYTF. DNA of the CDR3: TGTGCTAGTGGTTTGGTAGGACTCGGCACAGGGATAAACTATGGCTACACCTTC.

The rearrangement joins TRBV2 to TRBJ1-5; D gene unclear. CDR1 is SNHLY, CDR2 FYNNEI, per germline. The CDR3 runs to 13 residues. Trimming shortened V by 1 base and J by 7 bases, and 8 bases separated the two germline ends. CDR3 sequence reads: CASSEVRAQPQHF. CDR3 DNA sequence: TGTGCCAGCAGTGAAGTGAGGGCGCAGCCCCAGCATTTT.

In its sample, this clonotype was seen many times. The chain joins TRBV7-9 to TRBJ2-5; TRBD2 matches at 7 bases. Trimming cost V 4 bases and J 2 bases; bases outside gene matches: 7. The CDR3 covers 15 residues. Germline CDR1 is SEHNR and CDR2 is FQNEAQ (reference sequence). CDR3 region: CASSSRQGGQETQYF. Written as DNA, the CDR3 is TGTGCCAGCAGCTCGAGGCAGGGAGGGCAAGAGACCCAGTACTTC.

CDR3 in amino acids: CASSDGAASPLHF. For the CDR3, the DNA is TGTGCCAGCAGCGACGGGGCGGCTTCACCCCTCCACTTT. The V gene is TRBV25-1, the J gene TRBJ1-6; D is perhaps TRBD1 (5 bases). Germline-derived CDR1 and CDR2 are MGHDK and SYGVNS. The V gene lost 6 bases and the J gene lost 9 bases, with 12 bases spanning the gap. CDR3 length: 13 amino acids.

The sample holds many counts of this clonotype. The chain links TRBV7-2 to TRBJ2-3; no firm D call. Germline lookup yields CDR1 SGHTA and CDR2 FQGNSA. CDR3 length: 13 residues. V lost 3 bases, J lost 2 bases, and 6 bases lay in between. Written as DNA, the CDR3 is TGTGCCAGCAGCTTCGTGATCACAGATACGCAGTATTTT. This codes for CASSFVITDTQYF.

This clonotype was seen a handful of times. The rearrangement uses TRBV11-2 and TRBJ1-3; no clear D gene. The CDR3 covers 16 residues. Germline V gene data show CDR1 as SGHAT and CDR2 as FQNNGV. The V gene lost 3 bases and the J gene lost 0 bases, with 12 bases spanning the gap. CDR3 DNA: TGTGCCAGCAGCTTGGAGGGCGTAGCCTCTGGAAACACCATATATTTT. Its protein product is CASSLEGVASGNTIYF. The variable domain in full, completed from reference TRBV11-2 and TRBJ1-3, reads EAGVAQSPRYKIIEKRQSVAFWCNPISGHATLYWYQQILGQGPKLLIQFQNNGVVDDSQLPKDRFSAERLKGVDSTLKIQPAKLEDSAVYLCASSLEGVASGNTIYFGEGSWLTVV.